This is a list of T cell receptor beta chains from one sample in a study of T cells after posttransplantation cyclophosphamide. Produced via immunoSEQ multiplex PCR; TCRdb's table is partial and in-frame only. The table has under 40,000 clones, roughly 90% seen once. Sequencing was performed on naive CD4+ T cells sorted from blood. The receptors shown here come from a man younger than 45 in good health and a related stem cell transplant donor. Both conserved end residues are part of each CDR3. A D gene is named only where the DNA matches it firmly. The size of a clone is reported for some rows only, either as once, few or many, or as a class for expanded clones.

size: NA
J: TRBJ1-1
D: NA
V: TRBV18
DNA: TGTGCCAGCTCACCACTGAGGCCTTTAAACACTGAAGCTTTCTTT
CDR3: CASSPLRPLNTEAFF

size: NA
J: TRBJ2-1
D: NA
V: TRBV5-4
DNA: TGTGCCAGCAGCTTGGCCCCCAACCCCCAGAGGAATGAGCAGTTCTTC
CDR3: CASSLAPNPQRNEQFF

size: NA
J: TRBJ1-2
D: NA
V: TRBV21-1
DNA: TGTGCCAGCAGCCCGCGTAGCGCGGGCTACACCTTC
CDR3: CASSPRSAGYTF

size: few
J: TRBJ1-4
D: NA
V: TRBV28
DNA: TGTGCCAGCAGTTTCGAGTTCCCGGAAAAACTGTTTTTT
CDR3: CASSFEFPEKLFF

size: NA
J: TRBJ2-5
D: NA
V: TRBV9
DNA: TGTGCCAGCAGCGTAGGCGACACCCCAGGAGGCCAAGAGACCCAGTACTTC
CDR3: CASSVGDTPGGQETQYF

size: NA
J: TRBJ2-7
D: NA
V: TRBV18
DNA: TGTGCCAGCTCACCAGCTGGGACTCCTTCTTACGAGCAGTACTTC
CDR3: CASSPAGTPSYEQYF

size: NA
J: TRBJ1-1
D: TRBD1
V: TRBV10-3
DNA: TGTGCCATCAGTCCGGGACAGCTATTTGAAGCTTTCTTT
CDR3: CAISPGQLFEAFF

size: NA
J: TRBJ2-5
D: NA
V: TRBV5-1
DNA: TGCGCCAGCAGCTCCCAGAGGAGCGGTAGAGAGACCCAGTACTTC
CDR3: CASSSQRSGRETQYF

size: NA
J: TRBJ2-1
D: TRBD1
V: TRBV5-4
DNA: TGTGCCAGCAGCTCGGGACAGGGGAATAAGAATGAGCAGTTCTTC
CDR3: CASSSGQGNKNEQFF

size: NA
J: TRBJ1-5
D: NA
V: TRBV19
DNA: TGTGCCAGTAGTATCGGGACTCCGAATCAGCCCCAGCATTTT
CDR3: CASSIGTPNQPQHF

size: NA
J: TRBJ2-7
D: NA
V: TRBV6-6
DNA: TGTGCCAGCAGACCGGGACTGCTAGTTTACGAGCAGTACTTC
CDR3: CASRPGLLVYEQYF

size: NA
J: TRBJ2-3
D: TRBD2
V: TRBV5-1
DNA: TGCGCCAGCAGCTTGGAACCTAGCGGGGGTACAGATACGCAGTATTTT
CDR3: CASSLEPSGGTDTQYF

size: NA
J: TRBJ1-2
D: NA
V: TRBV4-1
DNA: TGCGCCAGCAGCCAAGAATCCTCGACAAGGCTCTATGGCTACACCTTC
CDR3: CASSQESSTRLYGYTF

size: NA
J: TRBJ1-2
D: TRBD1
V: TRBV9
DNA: TGTGCCAGCAGCGATGAATGGGACAGCGAACTACAGAACTATGGCTACACCTTC
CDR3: CASSDEWDSELQNYGYTF

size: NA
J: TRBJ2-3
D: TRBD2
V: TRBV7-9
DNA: TGTGCCAGCAGCTTATACGGACTAGCGGGACCTGGCACAGATACGCAGTATTTT
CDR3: CASSLYGLAGPGTDTQYF

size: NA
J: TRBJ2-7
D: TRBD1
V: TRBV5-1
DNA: TGCGCCAGCAGCTGGGCCGGCAGGGGGTCCGAGCAGTACTTC
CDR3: CASSWAGRGSEQYF

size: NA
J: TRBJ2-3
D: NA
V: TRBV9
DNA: TGTGCCAGCAGCTCGACCTTAGCCGCAGATACGCAGTATTTT
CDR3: CASSSTLAADTQYF

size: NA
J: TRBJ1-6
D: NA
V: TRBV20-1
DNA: TGCAGTGCTAGGTATAATTCCCCCCTCCACTTT
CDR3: CSARYNSPLHF